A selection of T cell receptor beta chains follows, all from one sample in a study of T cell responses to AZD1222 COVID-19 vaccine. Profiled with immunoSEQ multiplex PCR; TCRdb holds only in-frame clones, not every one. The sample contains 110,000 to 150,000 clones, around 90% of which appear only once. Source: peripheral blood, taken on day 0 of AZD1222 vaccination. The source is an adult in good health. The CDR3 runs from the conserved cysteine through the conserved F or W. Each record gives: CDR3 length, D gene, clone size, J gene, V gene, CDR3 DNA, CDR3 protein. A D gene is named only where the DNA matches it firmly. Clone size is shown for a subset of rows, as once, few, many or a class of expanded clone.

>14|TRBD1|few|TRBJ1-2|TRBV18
TGTGCCAGCTCAGAGGACAGGGTATCCTATGGCTACACCTTC
CASSEDRVSYGYTF
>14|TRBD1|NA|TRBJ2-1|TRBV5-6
TGTGCCAGCAGCTTGTTAGGGGGCGTCTATCGGCAGTTCTTC
CASSLLGGVYRQFF
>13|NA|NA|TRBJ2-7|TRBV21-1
TGTGCCAGCAGCAAAGGACAGAGCTACGAGCAGTACTTC
CASSKGQSYEQYF
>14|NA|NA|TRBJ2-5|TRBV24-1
TGTGCCACCAGTCGGGACGCCTCGGGGGAGACCCAGTACTTC
CATSRDASGETQYF
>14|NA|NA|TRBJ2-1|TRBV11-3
TGTGCCAGCGGGAGAGGGGGAGGGTACAATGAGCAGTTCTTC
CASGRGGGYNEQFF
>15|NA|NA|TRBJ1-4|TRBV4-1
TGCGCCAGCAGCCAAGGGAGCAGCTTAGATGAAAAACTGTTTTTT
CASSQGSSLDEKLFF
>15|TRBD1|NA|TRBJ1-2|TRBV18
TGTGCCAGCTCACCGGGGACAGCCTCTATCTATGGCTACACCTTC
CASSPGTASIYGYTF
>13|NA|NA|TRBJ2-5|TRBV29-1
TGCAGCGTTACGGGACATTTCCAAGAGACCCAGTACTTC
CSVTGHFQETQYF
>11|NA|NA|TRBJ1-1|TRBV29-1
TGCAGCGTTGTTCGGTACCCTGAAGCTTTCTTT
CSVVRYPEAFF
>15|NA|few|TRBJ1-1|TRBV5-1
TGCGCCAGCAGGGAAGGACAGCTAATGAACACTGAAGCTTTCTTT
CASREGQLMNTEAFF
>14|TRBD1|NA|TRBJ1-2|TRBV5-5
TGTGCCAGCAGCATGGACAGGGTGAACTATGGCTACACCTTC
CASSMDRVNYGYTF
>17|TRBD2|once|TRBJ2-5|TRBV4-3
TGCGCCAGCAGCCAAGTGGGAAGCGGGGAGAGCCAAGAGACCCAGTACTTC
CASSQVGSGESQETQYF
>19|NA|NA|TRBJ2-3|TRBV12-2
TGTGCAAGTCGCTTATCCACTATGAGCGGGGGGGGAACCACAGATACGCAGTATTTT
CASRLSTMSGGGTTDTQYF
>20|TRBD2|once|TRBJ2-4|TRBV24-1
TGTGCCACCAGTGATCCACGGGGGGGTTCCAGAGGGCTAGCCAAAAACATTCAGTACTTC
CATSDPRGGSRGLAKNIQYF
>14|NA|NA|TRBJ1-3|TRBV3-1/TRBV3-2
TGTGCCAGCAGCCCAGCAGGGTTAACGAACACCATATATTTT
CASSPAGLTNTIYF
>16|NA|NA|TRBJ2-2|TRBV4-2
TGTGCCAGCAGCCCTTTCGGAGGGGGGGCCTCCGGGGAGCTGTTTTTT
CASSPFGGGASGELFF
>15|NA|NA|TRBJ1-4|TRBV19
TGTGCCAGTAGTTCCACCGGGGGGGCGATTGAAAAACTGTTTTTT
CASSSTGGAIEKLFF
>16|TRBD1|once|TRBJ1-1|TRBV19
TGTGCCAGTAGTATGAAACAGGGGGCCGGTCTCACTGAAGCTTTCTTT
CASSMKQGAGLTEAFF
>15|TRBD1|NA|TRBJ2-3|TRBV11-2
TGTGCCAGCCACCGAGACAGGGGTGTCACAGATACGCAGTATTTT
CASHRDRGVTDTQYF
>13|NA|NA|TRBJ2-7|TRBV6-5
TGTGCCAGCAGTTACTCGGGAACCTACGAGCAGTACTTC
CASSYSGTYEQYF